The 9 T cell receptor beta chains listed next were all sequenced from one sample in a study of cytomegalovirus exposure and HLA in healthy donors. Some clones are missing from TCRdb's copy, which holds only in-frame ones; the method was immunoSEQ multiplex PCR. The repertoire holds about 130,000 clones, with roughly 95% as singletons. The sequenced sample was PBMCs. The receptors stem from a man between 18 and 29 years old in good health and CMV-seronegative.

This chain links TRBV7-3 with TRBJ2-5; weak D call: TRBD2 (7 bases). The CDR3 sequence is 15 residues long. Per the germline V gene, CDR1 is SGHTA and CDR2 is FQGTGA. With 0 bases removed from V and 3 bases from J, the gap between germline ends came to 11 bases. The CDR3 sequence: CASSLTAGAKETQYF. DNA for the CDR3: TGTGCCAGCAGCTTAACGGCGGGGGCCAAAGAGACCCAGTACTTC.

V and J are TRBV5-4 and TRBJ2-3, with D possibly matching TRBD1 (6 bases). The CDR3 runs to 14 residues. Germline values: CDR1 SGHNT, CDR2 YYREEE (reference sequence). V dropped 4 bases and J dropped 6 bases, with 15 bases sitting between them. CDR3 sequence: CASSGGHLRDTQYF. CDR3 nucleotides: TGTGCCAGCAGCGGGGGACATCTGCGGGATACGCAGTATTTT.

The chain joins TRBV28 to TRBJ1-2; no firm D call. Germline-derived CDR1 and CDR2 are MDHEN and SYDVKM. The length of the CDR3 is 12 residues. Trimming cost V 7 bases and J 7 bases, with 13 bases left between them. CDR3 sequence reads: CASTALSGGYTF. In DNA, the CDR3 is TGTGCCAGCACCGCGTTAAGTGGTGGCTACACCTTC.

The chain carries TRBV28 and TRBJ2-6; a possible D gene is TRBD1 (6 bases). The CDR3 covers 18 residues. Germline CDR1 MDHEN, CDR2 SYDVKM. The germline V and J ends were trimmed by 7 bases and 0 bases, with 19 bases remaining between them. CDR3 nucleotide sequence: TGTGCCAGCAAGGGCCCGGGACACATAAGCTCTGGGGCCAACGTCCTGACTTTC. Translating it yields CASKGPGHISSGANVLTF.

J is TRBJ2-7 and V is TRBV7-9, with a possible D match to TRBD2 (5 bases). CDR3 length: 12 amino acids. Germline V gene sequence: CDR1 SEHNR, CDR2 FQNEAQ (reference sequence). With 5 bases removed from V and 2 bases from J, the gap between germline ends came to 7 bases. CDR3 DNA: TGTGCCAGCAGCACCGGGGCCTACGAGCAGTACTTC. Residues: CASSTGAYEQYF.

The J gene is TRBJ2-1, the V gene TRBV27; 8 bases agree with TRBD2. J lost 5 bases, V lost 6 bases, and 9 bases had no gene match. From germline, CDR1 is MNHEY and CDR2 SMNVEV (reference sequence). The CDR3 covers 15 residues. The CDR3 DNA reads TGTGCCAGCAGCCAAGAGGGACTAGGTCACAATGAGCAGTTCTTC. Protein product: CASSQEGLGHNEQFF.

The chain is built from TRBV11-2 and TRBJ2-7; 7 bases align to TRBD1. CDR1 is SGHAT and CDR2 is FQNNGV in the germline V gene. The CDR3 consists of 14 residues. The trim removed 1 base at V and 1 base at J, leaving 1 base unmatched. The CDR3 DNA reads as TGTGCCAGCAGCTTAGGGGGACAGTCCTACGAGCAGTACTTC. Translation gives CASSLGGQSYEQYF.

This sequence joins TRBV29-1 and TRBJ2-2; 8 bases line up with TRBD2. J was trimmed by 2 bases and V by 7 bases; bases with no gene match: 6. The germline gives CDR1 SQVTM, CDR2 ANQGSEA. The CDR3 runs to 14 residues. This CDR3 is CSARAGVNTGELFF. CDR3 bases: TGCAGCGCTCGAGCGGGGGTTAACACCGGGGAGCTGTTTTTT.

The chain employs TRBV27 and TRBJ2-1, with 7 bases aligning to TRBD2. The ends lost 2 bases at V and 5 bases at J; junction bases unmatched: 9. The CDR3 is made up of 16 amino acids. Germline CDR1 reads MNHEY; CDR2 reads SMNVEV (reference sequence). CDR3 protein: CASSLTPGLSDNEQFF. The CDR3 bases are TGTGCCAGCAGTTTAACTCCGGGACTATCCGACAATGAGCAGTTCTTC.